This T cell receptor beta chain is drawn from a study of blood T cell repertoires in COVID-19. At the level of the study: PBMCs, B-cell-depleted T cells, or T cells provided the cDNA or gDNA that made up the material.

Trimming removed 5 bases from V and 6 bases from J, with 17 bases in between. Germline V gives CDR1 SEHNR, CDR2 FQNEAQ (reference sequence). The CDR3 length is 14 residues. Per the original methods: The authors estimated nucleated cell counts from reference gene primer amplification. Sequenced by immunoSEQ multiplex PCR; TCRdb stores in-frame clones only, minus some. V and J calls and clone size come straight from that table; D and trimming were deduced from the DNA. The sample shows approximately 91,000 clones, around 80% of them seen only once. The origin of this receptor is a man between 65 and 85 years old with acute or convalescent COVID-19. The chain joins TRBV7-9 to TRBJ2-7; TRBD2 might be the D (5 bases). The sequenced material came from peripheral blood. CDR3 region: CASSPPGIHAEQYF. The CDR3 coding sequence is TGTGCCAGCAGCCCCCCCGGGATCCACGCCGAGCAGTACTTC.